A single sample is the source of the 19 T cell receptor beta chains below, sequenced in a study of long-term antiretroviral therapy in people with HIV. With survey level as its setting, the immunoSEQ assay was v3.0. The data were produced by immunoSEQ multiplex PCR, yet TCRdb's version contains in-frame clones alone and is incomplete. The sample records some 26,000 clones, around 83% being singletons. Source: unsorted PBMCs, taken roughly 2.7 years after starting antiretroviral therapy. The receptors were sampled from a man aged 35 to 55 with HIV.

The chain employs TRBV30 and TRBJ2-1, with D perhaps matching TRBD2 (6 bases). Germline-derived CDR1 and CDR2 are GTSNPN and SVGIG (reference sequence). The CDR3 has 14 amino acids. V was cut by 2 bases and J by 6 bases, with 14 bases left in between. For the CDR3, the DNA is TGTGCCTGGAGTAGTACGGGAGAGGTCAATGAGCAGTTCTTC. This translates into CAWSSTGEVNEQFF.

This clone has just a few counts. V usage is TRBV19 and J usage is TRBJ2-1, with TRBD2 identical over 10 bases. V was pared by 3 bases and J by 7 bases, with 12 bases of the junction left unmatched. CDR3 length equals 17 residues. The V gene's germline CDR1 is LNHDA and CDR2 SQIVND (reference sequence). CDR3 protein: CASSIKLAGSGGNEQFF. CDR3 nucleotides: TGTGCCAGTAGTATCAAACTAGCGGGAAGTGGGGGGAATGAGCAGTTCTTC.

The gene calls are TRBV10-3 and TRBJ2-7, with 9 bases matching TRBD1. The V segment lost 10 bases and the J segment 5 bases; nucleotides outside the gene matches: 6. The CDR3 covers 12 residues. Looked up from germline, CDR1 is ENHRY and CDR2 is SYGVKD. The CDR3 bases are TGTGCCACCTTGGGACAGGGACACGAGCAGTACTTC. Translation gives CATLGQGHEQYF.

This rearrangement joins TRBV5-4 to TRBJ1-3; 7 bases map to TRBD1. The CDR3 runs 15 residues. Germline lookup yields CDR1 SGHNT and CDR2 YYREEE (reference sequence). The ends lost 3 bases at V and 2 bases at J; junction bases unmatched: 5. CDR3 bases: TGTGCCAGCAGCTCTTTGGGACAGACTGGAAACACCATATATTTT. This encodes CASSSLGQTGNTIYF.

This chain joins TRBV19 and TRBJ1-1; D ambiguous. Germline CDR1 and CDR2: LNHDA and SQIVND (reference sequence). The V and J ends lost 4 bases and 3 bases respectively, with 9 bases between them. The CDR3 extends over 13 amino acids. Here the CDR3 reads CASSTDRDTEAFF. The CDR3 region has the DNA TGTGCCAGTAGTACAGACCGGGACACTGAAGCTTTCTTT.

The chain couples TRBV10-3 to TRBJ1-1; D possibly corresponds to TRBD1 (5 bases). The CDR3 length is 16 residues. Germline V gives CDR1 ENHRY, CDR2 SYGVKD. Trimming removed 3 bases from V and 0 bases from J, with 14 bases in between. The DNA of the CDR3 is TGTGCCATCAGTGAACGAAAGGCAGGGATGAACACTGAAGCTTTCTTT. Translated, it gives CAISERKAGMNTEAFF.

This sequence joins TRBV6-1 and TRBJ1-4; TRBD1 agrees at 10 bases. This CDR3 contains 16 residues. V shed 3 bases, J shed 0 bases, and the junction held 1 base outside the gene matches. Per the germline V gene, CDR1 is MNHNS and CDR2 is SASEGT. CDR3 coding DNA: TGTGCCAGCAGTGAGGGACAGGGGCCAACTAATGAAAAACTGTTTTTT. Its protein product is CASSEGQGPTNEKLFF.

The count of this clone is one. The V gene is TRBV7-2, the J gene TRBJ2-7; TRBD2 agrees at 8 bases. CDR1 is SGHTA and CDR2 is FQGNSA in the germline V gene. Unmatched junction bases numbered 15, after V lost 8 bases and J lost 3 bases. The CDR3 is 16 residues long. The CDR3 DNA is TGTGCCAGCGGAGGCGGTTTCCGGGAGGGCCTCTACGAGCAGTACTTC. Translated, it gives CASGGGFREGLYEQYF.

This chain connects TRBV7-2 to TRBJ2-3; no clear D. V gave up 2 bases and J gave up 6 bases, with 12 bases separating them. There are 14 residues in the CDR3. Germline V gene lookup returns CDR1 SGHTA and CDR2 FQGNSA. In DNA, the CDR3 is TGTGCCAGCAGCTTAAAGGGCCCGGTTGATACGCAGTATTTT. It encodes CASSLKGPVDTQYF.

This chain connects TRBV6-5 to TRBJ1-2; 7 bases line up with TRBD1. Germline CDR1 is MNHEY and CDR2 is SVGAGI. Trimming removed 7 bases from V and 5 bases from J; junction bases left unmatched: 13. This CDR3 contains 15 residues. CDR3 region: CASTYYYRGGYGYTF. The CDR3 bases are TGTGCCAGCACCTATTACTACAGGGGAGGGTATGGCTACACCTTC.

This chain links TRBV29-1 with TRBJ2-7; 10 bases agree with TRBD2. CDR1 is SQVTM and CDR2 is ANQGSEA in the germline V gene. The CDR3 covers 16 residues. With 4 bases clipped from V and 2 bases from J, the junction kept 11 bases outside the gene matches. The CDR3, as DNA: TGCAGCGTTGGGGCCATAGCGGGAGGTGCGACCTACGAGCAGTACTTC. Translating gives CSVGAIAGGATYEQYF.

The count of this clone is one. The chain carries TRBV14 and TRBJ2-7, with D hard to call. This CDR3 comprises 14 residues. Trimming left V 1 base short and J 0 bases short, with 7 bases between. The germline CDR1 and CDR2 sequences are SGHDN and FVKESK. In DNA, the CDR3 is TGTGCCAGCAGCCAAGGGGGTATCTCCTACGAGCAGTACTTC. It encodes CASSQGGISYEQYF.

This clone was seen only a few times. The chain carries TRBV11-2 and TRBJ2-7; D uncertain. Germline V gives CDR1 SGHAT, CDR2 FQNNGV. CDR3 length: 14 residues. The germline V and J ends were trimmed by 6 bases and 0 bases, with 12 bases remaining between them. The DNA of the CDR3 is TGTGCCAGCAGTACTGTGAGAAGCTCCTACGAGCAGTACTTC. As protein: CASSTVRSSYEQYF.

V gene TRBV6-5 combines with J gene TRBJ2-2, with D perhaps TRBD1 or TRBD2 (5 bases each). Trimming pared 2 bases from V and 5 bases from J, leaving 9 bases between. Germline V gene data show CDR1 as MNHEY and CDR2 as SVGAGI. This CDR3 comprises 14 residues. CDR3 region: CASSYGGETGELFF. The CDR3 region has the DNA TGTGCCAGCAGTTACGGGGGAGAGACCGGGGAGCTGTTTTTT.

The rearrangement uses TRBV5-4 and TRBJ2-7; D not certain. The CDR3 has 16 residues. Germline V gene data show CDR1 as SGHNT and CDR2 as YYREEE (reference sequence). V was pared by 4 bases and J by 0 bases, with 17 bases between. The CDR3 sequence is CASSRASGGGSYEQYF. The CDR3, as DNA: TGTGCCAGCAGCCGAGCCTCTGGCGGCGGCTCCTACGAGCAGTACTTC.

This clone has just one count. V gene TRBV6-5 combines with J gene TRBJ1-1; no definite D call. CDR3 length equals 16 residues. The V end lost 2 bases, the J end lost 0 bases, and 13 bases lay between the germline ends. Germline CDR1 and CDR2: MNHEY and SVGAGI. CDR3 amino acids: CASSYSAGEMNTEAFF. CDR3 nucleotides: TGTGCCAGCAGTTACAGCGCAGGCGAGATGAACACTGAAGCTTTCTTT.

The chain links TRBV29-1 to TRBJ2-1; D remains unclear. This CDR3 is built from 12 residues. The V end was cut by 4 bases, the J end by 4 bases, with 8 bases between. Germline V gene lookup returns CDR1 SQVTM and CDR2 ANQGSEA. CDR3 sequence reads: CSVAQAYNEQFF. Here the CDR3 DNA reads TGCAGCGTTGCGCAGGCGTACAATGAGCAGTTCTTC.

The CDR3 region has the DNA TGCGCCAGCAGCCCCGGGACTAGCGGGAGTGAGGGTGAGCAGTTCTTC. Translated: CASSPGTSGSEGEQFF. The chain links TRBV5-1 to TRBJ2-1; 14 nucleotides line up with TRBD2. Germline CDR1 SGHRS, CDR2 YFSETQ. The CDR3 is 16 amino acids. The ends lost 4 bases at V and 9 bases at J; junction bases unmatched: 9. Complete variable domain (other parts from reference TRBV5-1 and TRBJ2-1): KAGVTQTPRYLIKTRGQQVTLSCSPISGHRSVSWYQQTPGQGLQFLFEYFSETQRNKGNFPGRFSGRQFSNSRSEMNVSTLELGDSALYLCASSPGTSGSEGEQFFGPGTRLTVL.

The CDR3 nucleotides read TGTGCCAGCAGCGCGGGCCTGGGAGTGCAGTACTTC. It codes for CASSAGLGVQYF. The chain is built from TRBV5-8 and TRBJ2-7; D perhaps matches TRBD2 (5 bases). The CDR3 extends over 12 amino acids. The V and J ends lost 4 bases and 9 bases respectively, with 14 bases between them. Germline CDR1 is SGHTS and CDR2 is YDEGEE.